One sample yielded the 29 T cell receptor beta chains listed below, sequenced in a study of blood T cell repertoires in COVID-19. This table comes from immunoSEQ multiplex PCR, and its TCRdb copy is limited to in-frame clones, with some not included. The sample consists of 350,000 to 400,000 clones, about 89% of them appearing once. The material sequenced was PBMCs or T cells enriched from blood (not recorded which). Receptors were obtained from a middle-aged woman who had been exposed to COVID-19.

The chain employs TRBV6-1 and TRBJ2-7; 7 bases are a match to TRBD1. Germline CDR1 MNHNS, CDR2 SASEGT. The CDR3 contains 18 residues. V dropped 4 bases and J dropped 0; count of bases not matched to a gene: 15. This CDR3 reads CASSAWGRDRTFSYEQYF. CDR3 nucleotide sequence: TGTGCCAGCAGTGCCTGGGGTAGGGACAGAACGTTCTCCTACGAGCAGTACTTC.

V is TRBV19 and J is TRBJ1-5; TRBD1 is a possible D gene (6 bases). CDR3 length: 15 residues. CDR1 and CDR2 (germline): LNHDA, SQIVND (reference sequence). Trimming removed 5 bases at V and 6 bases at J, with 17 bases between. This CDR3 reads CASSARGGRGQPQHF. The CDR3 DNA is TGTGCCAGTAGTGCCAGAGGGGGTCGGGGTCAGCCCCAGCATTTT.

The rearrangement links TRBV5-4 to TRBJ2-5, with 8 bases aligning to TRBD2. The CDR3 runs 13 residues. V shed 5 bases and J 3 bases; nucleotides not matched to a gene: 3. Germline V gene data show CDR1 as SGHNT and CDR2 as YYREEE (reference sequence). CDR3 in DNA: TGTGCCAGCAGGCAACTAGCGGAAGAGACCCAGTACTTC. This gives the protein CASRQLAEETQYF.

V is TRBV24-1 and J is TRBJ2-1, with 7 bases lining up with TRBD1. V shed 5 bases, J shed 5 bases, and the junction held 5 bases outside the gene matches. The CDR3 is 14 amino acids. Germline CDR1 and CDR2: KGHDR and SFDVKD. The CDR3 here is CATSGDRINNEQFF. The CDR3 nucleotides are TGTGCCACCAGTGGGGACAGAATCAACAATGAGCAGTTCTTC.

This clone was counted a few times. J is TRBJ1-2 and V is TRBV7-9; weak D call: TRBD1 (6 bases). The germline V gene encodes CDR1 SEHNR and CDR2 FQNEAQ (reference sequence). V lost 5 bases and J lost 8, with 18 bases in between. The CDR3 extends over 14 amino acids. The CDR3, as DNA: TGTGCCAGCAGCCCTAGCGGGGGCGCAGGAGGCTACACCTTC. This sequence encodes CASSPSGGAGGYTF.

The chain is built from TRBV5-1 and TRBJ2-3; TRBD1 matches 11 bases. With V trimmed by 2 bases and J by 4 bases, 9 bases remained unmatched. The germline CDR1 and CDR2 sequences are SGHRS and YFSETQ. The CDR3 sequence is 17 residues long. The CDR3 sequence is CASSFRGTGGFADTQYF. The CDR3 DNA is TGCGCCAGCAGCTTCCGGGGGACAGGGGGGTTCGCAGATACGCAGTATTTT.

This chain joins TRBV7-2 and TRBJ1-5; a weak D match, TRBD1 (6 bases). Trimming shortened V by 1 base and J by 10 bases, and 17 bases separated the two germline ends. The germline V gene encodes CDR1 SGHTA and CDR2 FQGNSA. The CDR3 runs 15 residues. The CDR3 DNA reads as TGTGCCAGCAGCTTAGGTGGGACATCCTCGGTTCCCCAGCATTTT. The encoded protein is CASSLGGTSSVPQHF.

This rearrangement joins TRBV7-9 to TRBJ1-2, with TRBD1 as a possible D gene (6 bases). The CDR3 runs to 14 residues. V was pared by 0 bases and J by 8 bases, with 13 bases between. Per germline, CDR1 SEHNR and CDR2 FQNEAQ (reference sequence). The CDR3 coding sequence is TGTGCCAGCAGCTTAGCGACAGGAGGAAAGGGCTACACCTTC. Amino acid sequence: CASSLATGGKGYTF.

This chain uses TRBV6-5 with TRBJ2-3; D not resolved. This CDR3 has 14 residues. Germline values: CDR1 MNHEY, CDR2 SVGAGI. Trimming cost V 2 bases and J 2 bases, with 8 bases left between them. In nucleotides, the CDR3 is TGTGCCAGCAGTTACATCCAAGCCACAGATACGCAGTATTTT. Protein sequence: CASSYIQATDTQYF.

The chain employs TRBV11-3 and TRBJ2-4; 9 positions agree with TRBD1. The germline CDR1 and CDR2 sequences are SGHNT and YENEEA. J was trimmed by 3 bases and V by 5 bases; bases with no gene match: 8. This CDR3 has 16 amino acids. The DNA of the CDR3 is TGTGCCAGCAGCCCAGGGACAGGGACTCTCAAAAACATTCAGTACTTC. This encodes CASSPGTGTLKNIQYF.

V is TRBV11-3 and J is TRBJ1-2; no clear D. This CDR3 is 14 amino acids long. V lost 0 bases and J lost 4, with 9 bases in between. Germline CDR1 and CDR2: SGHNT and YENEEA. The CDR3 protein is CASSLDGQSYGYTF. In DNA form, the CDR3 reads TGTGCCAGCAGCTTAGACGGTCAAAGCTATGGCTACACCTTC.

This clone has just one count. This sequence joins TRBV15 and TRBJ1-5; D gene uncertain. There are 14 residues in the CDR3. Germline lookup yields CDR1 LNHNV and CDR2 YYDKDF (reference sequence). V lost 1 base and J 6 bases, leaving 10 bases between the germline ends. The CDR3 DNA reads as TGTGCCACCAGCAGAGTAACGGCTAGTCAGCCCCAGCATTTT. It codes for CATSRVTASQPQHF.

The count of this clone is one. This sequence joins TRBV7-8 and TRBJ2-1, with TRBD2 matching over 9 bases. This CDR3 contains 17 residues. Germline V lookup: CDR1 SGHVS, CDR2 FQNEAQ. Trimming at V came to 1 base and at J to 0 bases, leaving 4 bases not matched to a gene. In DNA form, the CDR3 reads TGTGCCAGCAGCTTAGGGGGCGGGAGGGGCTCCTACAATGAGCAGTTCTTC. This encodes CASSLGGGRGSYNEQFF.

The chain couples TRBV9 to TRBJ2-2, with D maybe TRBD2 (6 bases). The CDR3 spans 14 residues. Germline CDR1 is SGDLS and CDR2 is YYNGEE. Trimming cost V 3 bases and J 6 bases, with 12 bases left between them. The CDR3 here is CASSAEGGPGELFF. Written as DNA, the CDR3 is TGTGCCAGCAGCGCCGAGGGAGGACCCGGGGAGCTGTTTTTT.

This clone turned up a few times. The CDR3: CASSPSGQESEAFF. In nucleotides, the CDR3 is TGTGCCAGCAGCCCAAGCGGTCAGGAGTCTGAAGCTTTCTTT. The J gene is TRBJ1-1, the V gene TRBV9; D is ambiguous. This CDR3 has 14 amino acids. Trimming removed 4 bases at V and 6 bases at J, with 16 bases between. In germline, CDR1 is SGDLS, CDR2 YYNGEE.

The CDR3 DNA is TGTGCCAGCAGCTCCACAGGGGGCCGGAACACTGAAGCTTTCTTT. Amino acids: CASSSTGGRNTEAFF. The chain employs TRBV7-9 and TRBJ1-1, with 9 positions matching TRBD1. CDR3 length equals 15 residues. V gave up 4 bases and J gave up 1 base; unmatched junction bases: 4. The germline V gene encodes CDR1 SEHNR and CDR2 FQNEAQ (reference sequence).

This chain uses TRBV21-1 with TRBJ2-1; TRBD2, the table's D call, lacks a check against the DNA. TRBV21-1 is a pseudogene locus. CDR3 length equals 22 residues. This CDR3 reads CASSKAQTGQPELAGRGGEQFF. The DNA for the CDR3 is TGTGCCAGCAGCAAAGCGCAGACGGGACAGCCCGAACTAGCGGGGCGTGGTGGTGAGCAGTTCTTC.

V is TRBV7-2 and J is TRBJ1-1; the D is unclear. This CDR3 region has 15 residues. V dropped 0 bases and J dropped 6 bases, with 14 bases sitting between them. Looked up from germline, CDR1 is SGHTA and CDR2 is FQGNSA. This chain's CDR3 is CASSLAAVGEAEAFF. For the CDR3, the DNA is TGTGCCAGCAGCTTAGCGGCTGTCGGGGAGGCTGAAGCTTTCTTT.

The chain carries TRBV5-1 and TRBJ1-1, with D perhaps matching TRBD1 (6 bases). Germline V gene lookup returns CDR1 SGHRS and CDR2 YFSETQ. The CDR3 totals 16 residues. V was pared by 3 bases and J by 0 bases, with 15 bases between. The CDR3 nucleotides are TGCGCCAGCAGCTCCGCCCCTGACAGGTTGAACACTGAAGCTTTCTTT. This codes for CASSSAPDRLNTEAFF.

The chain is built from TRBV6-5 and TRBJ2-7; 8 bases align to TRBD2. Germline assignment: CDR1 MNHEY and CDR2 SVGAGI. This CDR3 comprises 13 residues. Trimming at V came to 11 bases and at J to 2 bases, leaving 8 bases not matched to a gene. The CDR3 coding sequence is TGTGCCGGGCGGGGGGCTAGCGCCTACGAGCAGTACTTC. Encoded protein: CAGRGASAYEQYF.

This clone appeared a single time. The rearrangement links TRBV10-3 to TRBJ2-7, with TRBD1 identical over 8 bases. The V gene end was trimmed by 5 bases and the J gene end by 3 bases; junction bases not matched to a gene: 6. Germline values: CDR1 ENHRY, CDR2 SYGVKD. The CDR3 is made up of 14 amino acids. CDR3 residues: CAISSDRGGYEQYF. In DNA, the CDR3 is TGTGCCATCAGTTCTGACAGGGGCGGCTACGAGCAGTACTTC.

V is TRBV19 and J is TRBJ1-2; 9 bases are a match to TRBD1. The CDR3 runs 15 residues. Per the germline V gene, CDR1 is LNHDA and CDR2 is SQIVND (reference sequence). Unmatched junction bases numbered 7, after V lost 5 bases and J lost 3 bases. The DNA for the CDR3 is TGTGCCAGTAGTTCCACCGGGACAGGGCACTATGGCTACACCTTC. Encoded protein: CASSSTGTGHYGYTF.

CDR3 sequence reads: CASSFDSSNQPQHF. The CDR3 bases are TGTGCCAGCAGCTTCGACAGTAGCAATCAGCCCCAGCATTTT. This rearrangement joins TRBV7-9 to TRBJ1-5; perhaps TRBD1 as D (5 bases). This CDR3 region has 14 residues. Per germline, CDR1 SEHNR and CDR2 FQNEAQ (reference sequence). V dropped 3 bases and J dropped 0 bases, with 6 bases sitting between them.

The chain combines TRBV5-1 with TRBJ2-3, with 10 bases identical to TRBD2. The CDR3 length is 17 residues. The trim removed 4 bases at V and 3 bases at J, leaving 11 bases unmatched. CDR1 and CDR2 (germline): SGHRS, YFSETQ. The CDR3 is CASSETPSGSSTDTQYF. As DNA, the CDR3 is TGCGCCAGCAGCGAGACCCCTAGCGGGAGTAGTACAGATACGCAGTATTTT.

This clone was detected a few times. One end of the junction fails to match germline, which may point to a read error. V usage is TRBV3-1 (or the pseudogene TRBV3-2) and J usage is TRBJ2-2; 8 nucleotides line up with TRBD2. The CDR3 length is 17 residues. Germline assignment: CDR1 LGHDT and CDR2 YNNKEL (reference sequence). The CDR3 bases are TGTGCCAGCAGCCAAGAAGAGGTAGCGGGGTCCACCTGGGAGCTGTTTTTT. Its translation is CASSQEEVAGSTWELFF.

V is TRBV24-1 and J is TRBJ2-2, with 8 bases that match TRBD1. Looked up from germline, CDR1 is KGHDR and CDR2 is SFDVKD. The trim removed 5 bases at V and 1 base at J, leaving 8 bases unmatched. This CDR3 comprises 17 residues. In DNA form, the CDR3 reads TGTGCCACCAGTGCGCGATCAGGGGGCCTGAACACCGGGGAGCTGTTTTTT. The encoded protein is CATSARSGGLNTGELFF.

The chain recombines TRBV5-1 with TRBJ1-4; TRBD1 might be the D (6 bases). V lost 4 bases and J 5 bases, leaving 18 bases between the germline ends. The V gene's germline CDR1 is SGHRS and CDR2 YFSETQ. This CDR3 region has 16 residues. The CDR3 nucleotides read TGCGCCAGCAGCGTGACCGAACAGGGTGTAAATGAAAAACTGTTTTTT. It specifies CASSVTEQGVNEKLFF.

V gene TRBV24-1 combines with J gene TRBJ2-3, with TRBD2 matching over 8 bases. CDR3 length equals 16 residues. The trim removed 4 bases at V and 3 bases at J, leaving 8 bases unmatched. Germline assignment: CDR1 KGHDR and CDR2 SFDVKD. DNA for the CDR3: TGTGCCACCAGTGACCCTAATTCGGGAGGGACAGATACGCAGTATTTT. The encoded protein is CATSDPNSGGTDTQYF.

CDR3 bases: TGTGCCAGCAACCCCGGGGGGAGGGTCCACGAGCAGTACTTC. This encodes CASNPGGRVHEQYF. The chain combines TRBV27 with TRBJ2-7, with TRBD2 matching 7 bases. The CDR3 has 14 amino acids. The V segment lost 7 bases and the J segment 5 bases; nucleotides outside the gene matches: 11. In germline, CDR1 is MNHEY, CDR2 SMNVEV (reference sequence).